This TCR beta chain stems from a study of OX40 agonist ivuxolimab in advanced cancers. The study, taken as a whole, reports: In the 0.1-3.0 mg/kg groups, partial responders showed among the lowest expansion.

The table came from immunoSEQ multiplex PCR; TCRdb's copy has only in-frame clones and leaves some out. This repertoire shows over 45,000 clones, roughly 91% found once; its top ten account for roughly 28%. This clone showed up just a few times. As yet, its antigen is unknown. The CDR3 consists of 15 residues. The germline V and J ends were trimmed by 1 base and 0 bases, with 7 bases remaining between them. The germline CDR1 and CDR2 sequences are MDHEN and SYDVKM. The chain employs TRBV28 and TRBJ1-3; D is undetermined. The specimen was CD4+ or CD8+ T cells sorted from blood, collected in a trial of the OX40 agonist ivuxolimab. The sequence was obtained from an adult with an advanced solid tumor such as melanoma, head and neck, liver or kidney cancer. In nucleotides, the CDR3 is TGTGCCAGCAGTTTATTTGGGTTCTCTGGAAACACCATATATTTT. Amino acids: CASSLFGFSGNTIYF.